The source of this T cell receptor (beta chain) is a study of T cell responses to AZD1222 COVID-19 vaccine. As regards this clone: The antigen remains undetermined.

Germline lookup yields CDR1 SGHTA and CDR2 FQGNSA. Losses at the gene ends were 4 bases for V and 8 bases for J; bases not matched to a gene: 5. CDR3 length: 16 residues. Method: immunoSEQ multiplex PCR; TCRdb's copy keeps in-frame clones and lacks some. This table holds roughly 120,000 clones, 90% to 95% found once. Regarding the study as a whole: Clonal diversity may have been underestimated, and the donors were mostly white British, with more females than males. Sampling captured repertoires only after the peak T cell response. Across spike, vaccine-associated CD4 TCRs were found, dominant at 160-218 and 743-854. Of the AZD1222 recipients, only 5 to 7 were seropositive at baseline.

Here the sequenced sample was peripheral blood, taken on day 0 of AZD1222 vaccination. The rearrangement joins TRBV7-2 to TRBJ2-2; 15 bases are shared with TRBD2. The receptor's source is an adult in good health. For the CDR3, the DNA is TGTGCCAGCAGCTGGACTAGCGGGGGGGCCTTAGGGGAGCTGTTTTTT. Encoded protein: CASSWTSGGALGELFF. Full variable domain (rest looked up from reference TRBV7-2 and TRBJ2-2): GAGVSQSPSNKVTEKGKDVELRCDPISGHTALYWYRQSLGQGLEFLIYFQGNSAPDKSGLPSDRFSAERTGGSVSTLTIQRTQQEDSAVYLCASSWTSGGALGELFFGEGSRLTVL.